The T cell receptor (beta chain) described here comes from a study of T cells after yellow fever vaccination. Study-level background: Any fraction with a low cell number was prepared using SMART-Seq v4 Ultra Low Input. Study-wide points: There was a possibility that FACS-sorted repertoires contained abundant clonotypes contaminating from the bulk population. The booster response re-showed most primary clones: around 96% CD4, about 89% CD8. The secondary response showed a weaker magnitude and a faster peak, day 5 versus 15.

TCRdb re-called the 5' RACE reads through MiXCR, storing one row per CDR3 protein. The table records under 600,000 distinct CDR3 sequences, roughly a fifth of them present only once. The CDR3 is made up of 12 amino acids. Germline V gives CDR1 SGHAT, CDR2 FQNNGV. Trimming removed 5 bases from V and 5 bases from J, with 8 bases in between. This clonotype was seen only a few times. Its cognate antigen is unknown. V usage is TRBV11-2 and J usage is TRBJ2-3; D not resolved. This sequence was found in a man in his late teens or twenties who received the YFV17D yellow fever vaccine. Here the sequenced sample was PBMCs, taken 21 days after the first yellow fever vaccination. The CDR3: CASSRILDTQYF. The CDR3 nucleotides are TGTGCCAGCAGCCGCATCTTAGATACGCAGTATTTT.